This T cell receptor (beta chain) was identified in a study of CD8+ T cells in alopecia areata. Study as a whole: Patients received oral tofacitinib, 5 to 10 mg twice daily, for moderate-to-severe alopecia areata. Broader study findings: Lesional scalp, especially alopecia totalis/universalis, showed higher clonality than normal scalp. Many expanded lesional clones persisted during tofacitinib (in both scalp and blood).

cDNA prepared by RNA extraction and subsequent reverse transcription served as the template for sequencing. Sequencing was performed with immunoSEQ multiplex PCR; in TCRdb, only in-frame clones are kept and a portion is missing. Of more than 200,000 clones in the sample, roughly two fifths were seen once. V was shortened by 2 bases and J by 3 bases, with 20 bases between the two germline ends. CDR1 and CDR2 (germline): SGHTA, FQGTGA. CDR3 size: 18 residues. Noted treatment: oral pan-JAK inhibitor, 5-10 mg twice daily. The investigators collected lesional scalp punch biopsies and peripheral blood from alopecia areata patients. On this clone itself: Its antigen is undetermined.

The chain joins TRBV7-3 to TRBJ2-1; D ambiguous. The sequence came from a human donor with alopecia areata. Material: CD4+ T cells sorted from blood, obtained between weeks 36 and 40, from a patient treated with tofacitinib. The CDR3 is CASSLSIRDGLVYNEQFF. Written as DNA, the CDR3 is TGTGCCAGCAGCTTATCCATTAGGGATGGCTTGGTCTACAATGAGCAGTTCTTC.